The clone carrying this TCR beta chain was counted many times. One entry per CDR3 protein results from TCRdb running MiXCR on the 5' RACE reads. The sample carries around 1.7 million distinct CDR3 sequences, less than 40% recorded once. The CDR3 runs to 13 residues. Deletions cut 8 bases from V and 3 bases from J, with 17 bases between. In germline, CDR1 is DFQATT, CDR2 SNEGSKA (reference sequence). The data are from a study of identical twins. The sample was cord blood. The TCR was taken from a newborn girl in good health. This chain joins TRBV20-1 and TRBJ2-7; weak D call: TRBD2 (5 bases). The CDR3 region is CSPIPGTHYEQYF. Written as DNA, the CDR3 is TGCAGTCCTATCCCGGGAACTCACTACGAGCAGTACTTC.